The 10 T cell receptor beta chains listed next were all sequenced from one sample in a study of blood T cell repertoires in COVID-19. The table came from immunoSEQ multiplex PCR; TCRdb's copy has only in-frame clones and leaves some out. The data contain fewer than 85,000 clones, about 74% of them seen just once; the ten biggest clones take up about 2.5%. The sequenced sample was peripheral blood. The receptors stem from a human donor with acute or convalescent COVID-19. The donor label of this sample is uncertain.

Sample share makes this clone medium-sized (0.01 to 0.1%). The CDR3 here is CASSLGSRAVPLEAFF. The CDR3 DNA sequence: TGTGCCAGCAGCTTAGGGAGCAGGGCGGTCCCTCTGGAAGCTTTCTTT. The chain joins TRBV7-8 to TRBJ1-1; maybe TRBD1 (5 bases). V dropped 1 base and J dropped 8 bases, with 20 bases sitting between them. Looked up from germline, CDR1 is SGHVS and CDR2 is FQNEAQ. The CDR3 has 16 residues.

The chain links TRBV12-3 or TRBV12-4 to TRBJ1-1; D is perhaps TRBD1 (6 bases). The CDR3 runs 13 residues. The ends were cut back, 7 bases at V and 4 bases at J, with 13 bases in the middle. The CDR3 protein is CASTFGRGTEAFF. The CDR3 DNA follows: TGTGCCAGCACTTTTGGCAGGGGCACTGAAGCTTTCTTT.

This clone has only a few counts. CDR3 loop: CASSQTGQGGQPQHF. The CDR3, as DNA: TGTGCCAGCAGCCAAACGGGACAGGGAGGACAGCCCCAGCATTTT. The gene calls are TRBV3-1 (or the pseudogene TRBV3-2) and TRBJ1-5; 9 bases align to TRBD1. With 2 bases clipped from V and 7 bases from J, the junction kept 6 bases outside the gene matches. CDR3 length: 15 amino acids. Germline V gene lookup returns CDR1 LGHDT and CDR2 YNNKEL (reference sequence).

This CDR3 is CASSEAVGQTGELFF. The CDR3 DNA follows: TGTGCCAGCAGTGAAGCTGTCGGTCAAACCGGGGAGCTGTTTTTT. V and J are TRBV6-1 and TRBJ2-2; D is uncertain. The CDR3 has 15 residues. Trimming stripped 0 bases from V and 5 bases from J, with 10 bases between. Germline CDR1 and CDR2: MNHNS and SASEGT.

This chain joins TRBV18 and TRBJ2-7; 9 bases line up with TRBD1. The germline V gene encodes CDR1 KGHSH and CDR2 LQKENI. This CDR3 contains 15 residues. Trimming cost V 3 bases and J 3 bases; bases outside gene matches: 6. The DNA for the CDR3 is TGTGCCAGCTCACCCGGGACAGGGCCGTTCTACGAGCAGTACTTC. It encodes CASSPGTGPFYEQYF.

The J gene is TRBJ2-2, the V gene TRBV10-3; a possible D gene is TRBD1 (6 bases). Germline loops: CDR1 ENHRY, CDR2 SYGVKD. V was cut by 6 bases and J by 0 bases, with 14 bases left in between. The CDR3 length is 16 residues. The CDR3 DNA follows: TGTGCCATCAGACGTTCCTCAGGGGCGAACACCGGGGAGCTGTTTTTT. Its protein product is CAIRRSSGANTGELFF.

The genes are TRBV27 and TRBJ1-2; maybe TRBD1 (5 bases). Between the trimmed V and J ends, which lost 7 bases and 4 bases, there was a span of 16 bases. The CDR3 spans 14 residues. Germline CDR1 MNHEY, CDR2 SMNVEV (reference sequence). The CDR3 region is CASTSWEGSYGYTF. Here the CDR3 DNA reads TGTGCCAGCACCTCGTGGGAGGGGTCCTATGGCTACACCTTC.

The chain employs TRBV9 and TRBJ2-7, with D perhaps matching TRBD1 (5 bases). Germline lookup yields CDR1 SGDLS and CDR2 YYNGEE. The CDR3 is 14 residues long. The germline V and J ends were trimmed by 2 bases and 6 bases, with 15 bases remaining between them. CDR3 bases: TGTGCCAGCAGCGTTAGGGGCCCCTTGGCCGAGCAGTACTTC. As protein: CASSVRGPLAEQYF. Looking up the rest from reference TRBV9 and TRBJ2-7 gives the full variable domain: DSGVTQTPKHLITATGQRVTLRCSPRSGDLSVYWYQQSLDQGLQFLIQYYNGEERAKGNILERFSAQQFPDLHSELNLSSLELGDSALYFCASSVRGPLAEQYFGPGTRLTVT.

The chain is built from TRBV6-5 and TRBJ2-1, with TRBD1 as a possible D gene (5 bases). CDR1 MNHEY and CDR2 SVGAGI come from the germline V gene. V lost 6 bases and J lost 7, with 10 bases in between. The CDR3 has 12 residues. DNA for the CDR3: TGTGCCAGCAGAACCGACAGAAATGAGCAGTTCTTC. Amino acids: CASRTDRNEQFF.

This chain joins TRBV28 and TRBJ1-2; D is possibly TRBD1 (5 bases). CDR1 is MDHEN and CDR2 is SYDVKM in the germline V gene. This CDR3 comprises 14 residues. With 3 bases removed from V and 5 bases from J, the gap between germline ends came to 13 bases. The CDR3 DNA reads TGTGCCAGCAGTTTCGGCAGGGTGGGGTATGGCTACACCTTC. It yields the protein CASSFGRVGYGYTF.